The 8 T cell receptor beta chains listed next were all sequenced from one sample in a study of T cell responses to AZD1222 COVID-19 vaccine. Here immunoSEQ multiplex PCR was the method, and the copy in TCRdb shows in-frame clones only, minus some. Here the sample spans about 180,000 clones, approximately 90% being singletons. Specimen: peripheral blood, collected 28 days after the second AZD1222 dose. Receptors originate from an adult who received the AZD1222 COVID-19 vaccine.

V and J are TRBV28 and TRBJ2-7; 9 bases are a match to TRBD1. The germline gives CDR1 MDHEN, CDR2 SYDVKM. This CDR3 has 14 residues. The trim removed 7 bases at V and 5 bases at J, leaving 9 bases unmatched. CDR3 sequence (DNA): TGTGCCAGCACCCCTGGGACAGGGAGGGACGAGCAGTACTTC. The encoded protein is CASTPGTGRDEQYF.

The rearrangement uses TRBV28 and TRBJ1-6; D is possibly TRBD1 (5 bases). Germline CDR1 is MDHEN and CDR2 is SYDVKM. This CDR3 comprises 18 residues. Trimming shortened V by 6 bases and J by 7 bases, and 25 bases separated the two germline ends. The CDR3 spells CASRPGLRRLKVNSPLHF. CDR3 DNA: TGTGCCAGCAGACCAGGGCTCCGACGACTCAAGGTGAATTCACCCCTCCACTTT.

The table lists this clone with a count of one. V and J are TRBV18 and TRBJ2-7; the match to TRBD1 covers 9 bases. The V gene's germline CDR1 is KGHSH and CDR2 LQKENI. The CDR3 has 14 residues. The trim removed 3 bases at V and 7 bases at J, leaving 7 bases unmatched. This CDR3 is CASSPGQGSREQYF. The DNA of the CDR3 is TGTGCCAGCTCACCTGGACAGGGGAGTAGGGAGCAGTACTTC.

This clone occurred once. This chain joins TRBV7-2 and TRBJ2-5; 9 nucleotides match TRBD1. The CDR3 spans 13 residues. V trimming: 3 bases; J trimming: 5 bases; junction bases outside the gene matches: 1. CDR1 SGHTA and CDR2 FQGNSA come from the germline V gene. CDR3 amino acids: CASSFDRGETQYF. As DNA, the CDR3 is TGTGCCAGCAGCTTCGACAGGGGGGAGACCCAGTACTTC.

This chain uses TRBV9 with TRBJ2-2, with 8 bases that match TRBD1. J lost 4 bases, V lost 5 bases, and 4 bases had no gene match. Germline values: CDR1 SGDLS, CDR2 YYNGEE. There are 14 residues in the CDR3. The CDR3 bases are TGTGCCAGCAGGATAACAGGGGGCACCGGGGAGCTGTTTTTT. It encodes CASRITGGTGELFF.

The chain combines TRBV15 with TRBJ2-7; D uncertain. Trimming shortened V by 0 bases and J by 3 bases, and 9 bases separated the two germline ends. Germline V CDR1 and CDR2: LNHNV, YYDKDF (reference sequence). The CDR3 sequence is 14 residues long. In nucleotides, the CDR3 is TGTGCCACCAGCAGAGATCTATCCCTCTACGAGCAGTACTTC. Protein product: CATSRDLSLYEQYF.

V usage is TRBV20-1 and J usage is TRBJ2-5; 8 bases align to TRBD2. The CDR3 totals 16 residues. J was trimmed by 2 bases and V by 3 bases; bases with no gene match: 11. Germline CDR1 and CDR2: DFQATT and SNEGSKA (reference sequence). CDR3 protein: CSASGPPGLAQETQYF. In DNA, the CDR3 is TGCAGTGCTAGTGGGCCCCCAGGACTAGCACAAGAGACCCAGTACTTC.

The V gene is TRBV4-2, the J gene TRBJ2-6; tentative D call: TRBD2 (6 bases). Deletions cut 7 bases from V and 0 bases from J, with 13 bases between. This CDR3 contains 16 residues. Germline V gene data show CDR1 as LGHNA and CDR2 as YNFKEQ. The CDR3 region has the DNA TGTGCCAGCAAAGAGGTAGCGGCCTCTGGGGCCAACGTCCTGACTTTC. It is translated as CASKEVAASGANVLTF.